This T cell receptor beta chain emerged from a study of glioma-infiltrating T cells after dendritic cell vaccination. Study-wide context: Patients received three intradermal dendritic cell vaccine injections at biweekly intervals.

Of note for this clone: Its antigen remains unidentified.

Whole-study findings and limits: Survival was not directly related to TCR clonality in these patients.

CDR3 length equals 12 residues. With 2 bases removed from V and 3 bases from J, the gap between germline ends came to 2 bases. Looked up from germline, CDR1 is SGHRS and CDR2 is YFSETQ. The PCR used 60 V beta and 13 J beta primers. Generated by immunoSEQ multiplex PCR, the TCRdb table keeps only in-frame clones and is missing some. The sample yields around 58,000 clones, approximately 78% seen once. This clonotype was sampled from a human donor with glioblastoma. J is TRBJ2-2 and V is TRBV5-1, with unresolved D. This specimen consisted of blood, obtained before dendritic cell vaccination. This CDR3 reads CASSFDTGELFF. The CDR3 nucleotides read TGCGCCAGCAGCTTCGACACCGGGGAGCTGTTTTTT.